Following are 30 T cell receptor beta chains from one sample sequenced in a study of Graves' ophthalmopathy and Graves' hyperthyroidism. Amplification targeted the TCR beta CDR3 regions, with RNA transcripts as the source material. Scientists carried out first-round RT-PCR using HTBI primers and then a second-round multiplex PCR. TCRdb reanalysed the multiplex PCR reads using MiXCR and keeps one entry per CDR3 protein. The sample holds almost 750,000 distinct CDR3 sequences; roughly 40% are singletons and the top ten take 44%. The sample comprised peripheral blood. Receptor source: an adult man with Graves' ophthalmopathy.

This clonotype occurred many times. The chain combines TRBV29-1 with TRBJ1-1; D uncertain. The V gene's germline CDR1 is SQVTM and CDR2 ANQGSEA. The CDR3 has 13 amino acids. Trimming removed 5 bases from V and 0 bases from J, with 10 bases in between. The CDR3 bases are TGCAGCGTTAACATGGTCATGAACACTGAAGCTTTCTTT. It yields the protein CSVNMVMNTEAFF.

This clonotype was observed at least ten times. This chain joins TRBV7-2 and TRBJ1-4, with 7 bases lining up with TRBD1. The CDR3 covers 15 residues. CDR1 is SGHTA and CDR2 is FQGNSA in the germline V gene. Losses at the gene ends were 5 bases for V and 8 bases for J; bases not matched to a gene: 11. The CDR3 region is CASSVRTGFNEKLFF. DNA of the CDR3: TGTGCCAGCAGCGTAAGGACAGGATTTAACGAAAAACTGTTTTTT. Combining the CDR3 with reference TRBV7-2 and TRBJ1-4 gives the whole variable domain GAGVSQSPSNKVTEKGKDVELRCDPISGHTALYWYRQSLGQGLEFLIYFQGNSAPDKSGLPSDRFSAERTGGSVSTLTIQRTQQEDSAVYLCASSVRTGFNEKLFFGSGTQLSVL.

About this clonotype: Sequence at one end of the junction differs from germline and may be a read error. CDR3 region: CASSSSGDTIYF. The DNA for the CDR3 is TGTGCCAGCAGCTCTTCTGGAGACACCATATATTTT. The rearrangement joins TRBV7-2 to TRBJ1-3; D is undetermined. The germline gives CDR1 SGHTA, CDR2 FQGNSA. The CDR3 runs to 12 residues.

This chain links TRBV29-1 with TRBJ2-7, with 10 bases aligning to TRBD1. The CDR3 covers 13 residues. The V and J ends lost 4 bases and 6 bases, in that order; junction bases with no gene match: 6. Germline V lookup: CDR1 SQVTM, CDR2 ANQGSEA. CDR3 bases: TGCAGCGTTGGGGGACAGGGGCCCCTCGAGCAGTACTTC. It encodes CSVGGQGPLEQYF.

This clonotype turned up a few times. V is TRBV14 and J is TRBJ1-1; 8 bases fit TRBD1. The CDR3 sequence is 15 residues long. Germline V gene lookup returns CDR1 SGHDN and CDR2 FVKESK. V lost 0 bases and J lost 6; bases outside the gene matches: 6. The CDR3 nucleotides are TGTGCCAGCAGCCAAGAACTGACAGGGGCGGCTGAAGCTTTCTTT. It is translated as CASSQELTGAAEAFF.

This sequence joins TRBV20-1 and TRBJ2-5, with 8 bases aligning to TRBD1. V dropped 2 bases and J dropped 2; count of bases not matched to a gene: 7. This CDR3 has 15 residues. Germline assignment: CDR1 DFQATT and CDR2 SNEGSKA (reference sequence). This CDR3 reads CSARPMDRAQETQYF. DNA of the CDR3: TGCAGTGCTAGACCTATGGACAGGGCACAAGAGACCCAGTACTTC.

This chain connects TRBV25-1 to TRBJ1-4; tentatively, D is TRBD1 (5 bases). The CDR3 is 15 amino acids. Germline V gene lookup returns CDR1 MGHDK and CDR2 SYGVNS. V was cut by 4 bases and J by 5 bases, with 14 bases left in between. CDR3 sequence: CASSAREPGNEKLFF. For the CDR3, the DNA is TGTGCCAGCAGTGCTAGAGAGCCAGGGAATGAAAAACTGTTTTTT.

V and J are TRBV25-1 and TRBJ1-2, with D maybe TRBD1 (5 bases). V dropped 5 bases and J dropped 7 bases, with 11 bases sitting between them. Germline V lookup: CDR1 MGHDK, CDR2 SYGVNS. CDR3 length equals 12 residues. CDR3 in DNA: TGTGCCAGCAGTTTGGGGGTTCGTGGCTACACCTTC. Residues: CASSLGVRGYTF.

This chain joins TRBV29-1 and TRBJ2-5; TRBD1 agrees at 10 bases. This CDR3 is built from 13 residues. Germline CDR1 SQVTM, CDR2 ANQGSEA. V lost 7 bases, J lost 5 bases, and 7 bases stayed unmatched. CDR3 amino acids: CSAGQGVVETQYF. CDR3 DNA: TGCAGCGCAGGACAGGGGGTAGTGGAGACCCAGTACTTC.

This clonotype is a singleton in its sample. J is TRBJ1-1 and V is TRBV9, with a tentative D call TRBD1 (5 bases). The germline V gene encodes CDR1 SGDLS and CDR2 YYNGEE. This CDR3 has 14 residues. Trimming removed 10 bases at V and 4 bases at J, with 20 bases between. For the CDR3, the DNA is TGTGCCTGGACCTCTGGGCAGGGTTCCACTGAAGCTTTCTTT. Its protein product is CAWTSGQGSTEAFF.

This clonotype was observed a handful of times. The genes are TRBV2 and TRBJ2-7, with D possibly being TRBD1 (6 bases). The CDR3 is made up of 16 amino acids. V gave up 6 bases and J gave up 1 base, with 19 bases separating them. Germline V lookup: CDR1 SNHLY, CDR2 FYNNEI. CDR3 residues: CASSPQGLMPSYEQYF. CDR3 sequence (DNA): TGTGCCAGCAGCCCCCAGGGGCTAATGCCTTCCTACGAGCAGTACTTC.

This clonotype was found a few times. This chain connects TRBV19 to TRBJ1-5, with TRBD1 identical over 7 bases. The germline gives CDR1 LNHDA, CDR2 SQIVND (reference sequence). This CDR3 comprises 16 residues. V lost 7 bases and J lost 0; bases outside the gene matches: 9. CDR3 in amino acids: CASNPTGTLSNQPQHF. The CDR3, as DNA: TGTGCCAGTAACCCGACAGGGACCCTTAGCAATCAGCCCCAGCATTTT.

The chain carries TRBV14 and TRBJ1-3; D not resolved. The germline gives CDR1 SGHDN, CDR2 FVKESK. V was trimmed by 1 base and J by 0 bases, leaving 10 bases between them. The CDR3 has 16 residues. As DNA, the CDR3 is TGTGCCAGCAGCCAAGGGAAGGACTACTCTGGAAACACCATATATTTT. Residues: CASSQGKDYSGNTIYF.

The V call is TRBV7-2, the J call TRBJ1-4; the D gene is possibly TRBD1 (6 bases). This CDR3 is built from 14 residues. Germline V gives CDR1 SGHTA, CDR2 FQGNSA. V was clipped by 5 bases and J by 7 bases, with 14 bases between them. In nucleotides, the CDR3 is TGTGCCAGCAGCGCCGAGGACAGATTTGAAAAACTGTTTTTT. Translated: CASSAEDRFEKLFF. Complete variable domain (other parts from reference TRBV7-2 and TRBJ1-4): GAGVSQSPSNKVTEKGKDVELRCDPISGHTALYWYRQSLGQGLEFLIYFQGNSAPDKSGLPSDRFSAERTGGSVSTLTIQRTQQEDSAVYLCASSAEDRFEKLFFGSGTQLSVL.

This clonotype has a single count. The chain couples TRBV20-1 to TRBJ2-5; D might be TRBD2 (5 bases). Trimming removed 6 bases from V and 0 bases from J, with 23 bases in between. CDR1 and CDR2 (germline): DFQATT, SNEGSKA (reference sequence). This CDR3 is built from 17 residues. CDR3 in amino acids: CSASSVDGGENQETQYF. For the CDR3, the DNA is TGCAGTGCCAGCAGCGTAGACGGAGGCGAGAACCAAGAGACCCAGTACTTC.

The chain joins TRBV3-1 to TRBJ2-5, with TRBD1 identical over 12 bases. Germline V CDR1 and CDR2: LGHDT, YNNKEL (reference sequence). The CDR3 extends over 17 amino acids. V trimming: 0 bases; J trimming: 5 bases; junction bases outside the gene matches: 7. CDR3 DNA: TGTGCCAGCAGCCAAGATGGAGGGACAGGGGGCTACGAGACCCAGTACTTC. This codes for CASSQDGGTGGYETQYF.

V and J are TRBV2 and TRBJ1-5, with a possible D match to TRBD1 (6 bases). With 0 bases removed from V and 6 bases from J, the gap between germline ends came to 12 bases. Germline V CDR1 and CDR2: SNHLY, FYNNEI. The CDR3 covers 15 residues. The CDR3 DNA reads TGTGCCAGCAGTGAAGCGGGCAGGGGACGTCAGCCCCAGCATTTT. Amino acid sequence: CASSEAGRGRQPQHF.

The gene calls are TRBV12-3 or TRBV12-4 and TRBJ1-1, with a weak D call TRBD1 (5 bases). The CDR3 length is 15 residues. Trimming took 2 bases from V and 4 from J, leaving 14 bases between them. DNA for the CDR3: TGTGCCAGCAGTTTATCAGGGTTCCGGGGCACTGAAGCTTTCTTT. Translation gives CASSLSGFRGTEAFF.

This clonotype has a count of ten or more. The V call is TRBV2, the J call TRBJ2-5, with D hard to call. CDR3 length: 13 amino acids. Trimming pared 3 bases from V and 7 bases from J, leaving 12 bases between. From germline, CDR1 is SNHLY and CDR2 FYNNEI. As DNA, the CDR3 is TGTGCCAGCAGTGATAGTGTTTACAGGACCCAGTACTTC. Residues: CASSDSVYRTQYF.

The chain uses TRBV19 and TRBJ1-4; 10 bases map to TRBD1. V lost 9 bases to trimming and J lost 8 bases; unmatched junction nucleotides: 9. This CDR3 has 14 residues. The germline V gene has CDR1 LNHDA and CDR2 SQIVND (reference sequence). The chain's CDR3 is CASGTGDLEEKLFF. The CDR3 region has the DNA TGTGCCAGCGGGACAGGGGATCTTGAGGAAAAACTGTTTTTT.

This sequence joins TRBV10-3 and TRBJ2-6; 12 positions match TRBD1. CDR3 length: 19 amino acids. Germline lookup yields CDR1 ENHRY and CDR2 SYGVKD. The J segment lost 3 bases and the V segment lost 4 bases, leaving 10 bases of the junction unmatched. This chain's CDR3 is CAISVLVGQGARGANVLTF. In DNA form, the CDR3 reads TGTGCCATCAGTGTTCTAGTGGGACAGGGGGCTCGTGGGGCCAACGTCCTGACTTTC.

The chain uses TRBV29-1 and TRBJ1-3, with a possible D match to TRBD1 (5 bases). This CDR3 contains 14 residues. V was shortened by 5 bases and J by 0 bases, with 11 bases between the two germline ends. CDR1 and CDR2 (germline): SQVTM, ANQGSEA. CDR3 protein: CSVRGLNSGNTIYF. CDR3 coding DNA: TGCAGCGTTCGGGGACTCAACTCTGGAAACACCATATATTTT.

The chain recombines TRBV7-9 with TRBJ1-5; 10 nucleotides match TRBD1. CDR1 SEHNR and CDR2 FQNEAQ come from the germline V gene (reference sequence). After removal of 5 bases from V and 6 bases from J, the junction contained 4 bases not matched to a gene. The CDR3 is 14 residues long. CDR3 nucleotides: TGTGCCAGCAGCCTGCGGGACAGGGGTCAGCCCCAGCATTTT. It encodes CASSLRDRGQPQHF.

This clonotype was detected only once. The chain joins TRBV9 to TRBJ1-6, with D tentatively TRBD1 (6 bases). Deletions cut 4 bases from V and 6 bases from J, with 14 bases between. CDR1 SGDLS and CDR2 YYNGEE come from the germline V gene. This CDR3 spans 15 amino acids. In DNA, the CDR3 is TGTGCCAGCAGCCGAACGGGGGGCCCTAATTCACCCCTCCACTTT. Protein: CASSRTGGPNSPLHF.

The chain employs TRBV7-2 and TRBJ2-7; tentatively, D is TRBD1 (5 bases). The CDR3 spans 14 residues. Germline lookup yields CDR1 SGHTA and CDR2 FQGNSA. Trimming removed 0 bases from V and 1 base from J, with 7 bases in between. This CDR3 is CASSLATVSYEQYF. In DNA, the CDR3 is TGTGCCAGCAGCTTAGCGACAGTTTCCTACGAGCAGTACTTC. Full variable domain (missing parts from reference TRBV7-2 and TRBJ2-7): GAGVSQSPSNKVTEKGKDVELRCDPISGHTALYWYRQSLGQGLEFLIYFQGNSAPDKSGLPSDRFSAERTGGSVSTLTIQRTQQEDSAVYLCASSLATVSYEQYFGPGTRLTVT.

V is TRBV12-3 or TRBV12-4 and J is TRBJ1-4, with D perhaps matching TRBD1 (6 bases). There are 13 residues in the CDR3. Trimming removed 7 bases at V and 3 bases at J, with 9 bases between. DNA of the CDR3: TGTGCCAGCAAGGGGGACCCTAATGAAAAACTGTTTTTT. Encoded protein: CASKGDPNEKLFF.

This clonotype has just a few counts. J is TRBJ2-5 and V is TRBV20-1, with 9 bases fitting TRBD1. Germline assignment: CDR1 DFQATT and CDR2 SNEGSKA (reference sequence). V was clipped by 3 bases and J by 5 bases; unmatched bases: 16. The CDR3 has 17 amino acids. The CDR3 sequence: CSASPPLGQGHRETQYF. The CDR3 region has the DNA TGCAGTGCTAGCCCCCCCCTGGGACAGGGACATAGGGAGACCCAGTACTTC.

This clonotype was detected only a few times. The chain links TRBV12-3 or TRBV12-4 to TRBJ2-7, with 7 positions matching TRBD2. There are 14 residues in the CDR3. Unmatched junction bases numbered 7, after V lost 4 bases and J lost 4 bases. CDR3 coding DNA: TGTGCCAGCAGTTACGAAGCGGGGATATACGAGCAGTACTTC. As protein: CASSYEAGIYEQYF.

The CDR3 DNA sequence: TGTGCCAGCAGTGACGACGGGACAGGGGCCTACGAGCAGTACTTC. Protein sequence: CASSDDGTGAYEQYF. The chain combines TRBV25-1 with TRBJ2-7, with 10 bases that match TRBD1. V trimming: 3 bases; J trimming: 2 bases; junction bases outside the gene matches: 4. The CDR3 has 15 amino acids. Looked up from germline, CDR1 is MGHDK and CDR2 is SYGVNS.

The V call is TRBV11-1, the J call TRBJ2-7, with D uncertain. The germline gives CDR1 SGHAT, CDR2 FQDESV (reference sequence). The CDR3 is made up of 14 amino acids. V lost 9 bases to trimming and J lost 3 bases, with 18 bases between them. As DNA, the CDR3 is TGTGCCAGGGAACCTTCACGACACTACTACGAGCAGTACTTC. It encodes CAREPSRHYYEQYF.